This TCR beta chain was sequenced during a study of shared T cell receptors in the human thymus. Here immunoSEQ multiplex PCR was the method, and the copy in TCRdb shows in-frame clones only, minus some. The sample records around 340,000 clones, roughly 94% being singletons. Trimming took 9 bases from V and 0 from J, leaving 16 bases between them. The germline V gene has CDR1 MRHNA and CDR2 SNTAGT. The CDR3 totals 15 residues. The clonotype originates from a human donor. Specimen: thymocytes. The chain has TRBV6-4 and TRBJ2-3; D may match TRBD1 or TRBD2 (5 bases each). The CDR3 DNA sequence: TGTGCCAGGGGGGACCTAGTAAACAGCACAGATACGCAGTATTTT. This sequence encodes CARGDLVNSTDTQYF.